The next 22 T cell receptor beta chains were all read from a single sample in a study of T cells in Graves' hyperthyroidism and ophthalmopathy. TCR beta CDR3 region amplification was performed from RNA transcripts. With the HTBI primer set, the TCR CDR3 went through a first round of RT-PCR. TCRdb reprocessed the multiplex PCR reads with MiXCR, giving one entry per CDR3 protein. In the table there are roughly 640,000 distinct CDR3 sequences, about a sixth of which are singletons. Sequenced material: blood. The receptors originated from a woman in her forties with Graves' ophthalmopathy.

This clonotype was seen a handful of times. The rearrangement joins TRBV5-6 to TRBJ2-3; D is ambiguous. The CDR3 runs to 18 residues. Trimming took off 0 bases at V and 4 bases at J, with 21 bases between the two ends. Germline V lookup: CDR1 SGHDT, CDR2 YYEEEE. Written as DNA, the CDR3 is TGTGCCAGCAGCTTGGCCAAAGGGCGGTTTCTGCGAGCAGATACGCAGTATTTT. Translating gives CASSLAKGRFLRADTQYF.

On this clonotype: It may be a read error: a sequence one base away is much more abundant. V and J are TRBV20-1 and TRBJ1-1; TRBD1 might be the D (6 bases). Per the germline V gene, CDR1 is DFQATT and CDR2 is SNEGSKA (reference sequence). V was clipped by 0 bases and J by 7 bases, with 12 bases between them. The CDR3 length is 13 residues. The CDR3 sequence: CSARDTQGLEAFF. The CDR3 DNA reads as TGCAGTGCTAGAGATACGCAGGGGCTTGAAGCTTTCTTT.

This clonotype was seen at least ten times. CDR3 sequence: CASSLNTLPDTQYF. DNA for the CDR3: TGTGCCAGCAGCTTAAATACCCTACCAGATACGCAGTATTTT. The chain carries TRBV7-2 and TRBJ2-3; D remains ambiguous. The CDR3 covers 14 residues. The V gene lost 2 bases and the J gene lost 4 bases, with 10 bases spanning the gap. CDR1 is SGHTA and CDR2 is FQGNSA in the germline V gene. The full variable domain, its missing parts supplied by reference TRBV7-2 and TRBJ2-3, is GAGVSQSPSNKVTEKGKDVELRCDPISGHTALYWYRQSLGQGLEFLIYFQGNSAPDKSGLPSDRFSAERTGGSVSTLTIQRTQQEDSAVYLCASSLNTLPDTQYFGPGTRLTVL.

As to this clonotype: A much larger clone is a single base away; this may be a read error. The chain has TRBV29-1 and TRBJ2-3, with TRBD2 as a possible D gene (5 bases). Germline CDR1 SQVTM, CDR2 ANQGSEA. V lost 4 bases and J lost 4, with 15 bases in between. The CDR3 length is 14 residues. The CDR3 loop reads CSVGEGEGPDTQYF. CDR3 sequence (DNA): TGCAGCGTTGGTGAGGGAGAGGGCCCAGATACGCAGTATTTT.

There are many counts of this clonotype. CDR3 nucleotide sequence: TGCAGTGCTAGGTCACTAGCGGGAGGGCCTAATGAGCAGTTCTTC. Protein sequence: CSARSLAGGPNEQFF. The rearrangement links TRBV20-1 to TRBJ2-1, with 13 bases fitting TRBD2. The ends lost 3 bases at V and 7 bases at J; junction bases unmatched: 6. The germline V gene has CDR1 DFQATT and CDR2 SNEGSKA (reference sequence). The CDR3 loop spans 15 amino acids.

This clonotype was observed at least ten times. V usage is TRBV5-1 and J usage is TRBJ1-1, with D possibly being TRBD1 (5 bases). CDR1 is SGHRS, CDR2 YFSETQ, per germline. V lost 0 bases and J 0 bases, leaving 15 bases between the germline ends. This CDR3 comprises 17 residues. CDR3 coding DNA: TGCGCCAGCAGCTTGGCAACAGGAGGAATGATGAACACTGAAGCTTTCTTT. Translating it yields CASSLATGGMMNTEAFF.

This clonotype was seen more than once but under ten times. The chain links TRBV20-1 to TRBJ2-1; 7 positions match TRBD2. The CDR3 extends over 11 amino acids. J gave up 10 bases and V 7 bases, and 7 bases lay outside the gene matches. CDR1 and CDR2 from the germline V gene are DFQATT and SNEGSKA (reference sequence). Here the CDR3 reads CSESTSLEQFF. In nucleotides, the CDR3 is TGCAGTGAGTCGACTAGCCTCGAGCAGTTCTTC.

This clonotype was observed at least ten times. A much more abundant neighbour one base away suggests this may be a read error. The chain employs TRBV3-1 and TRBJ1-1, with D possibly being TRBD1 (5 bases). V was shortened by 0 bases and J by 6 bases, with 5 bases between the two germline ends. Germline CDR1 is LGHDT and CDR2 is YNNKEL (reference sequence). This CDR3 is built from 12 residues. The CDR3 DNA reads as TGTGCCAGCAGCCAAGAACAGGCTGAAGCTTTCTTT. It encodes CASSQEQAEAFF.

This clonotype has more than one count but fewer than ten. The rearrangement uses TRBV20-1 and TRBJ2-2; the D gene is possibly TRBD1 (7 bases). CDR1 is DFQATT and CDR2 is SNEGSKA in the germline V gene (reference sequence). V gave up 5 bases and J gave up 1 base, with 11 bases separating them. CDR3 length: 14 amino acids. CDR3 DNA: TGCAGTGCTGGGGGGACAGAGAACACCGGGGAGCTGTTTTTT. Translated: CSAGGTENTGELFF.

This clonotype was seen many times. The V gene is TRBV27, the J gene TRBJ2-1; no clear D gene. Germline values: CDR1 MNHEY, CDR2 SMNVEV (reference sequence). V was trimmed by 6 bases and J by 4 bases, leaving 19 bases between them. The CDR3 is made up of 16 amino acids. CDR3 amino acids: CASRRYQSSEYNEQFF. CDR3 sequence (DNA): TGTGCCAGCAGACGATATCAGAGTTCGGAGTACAATGAGCAGTTCTTC.

About this clonotype: Germline and junction disagree at one end, which may indicate a read error. The chain uses TRBV11-2 and TRBJ2-4, with 7 bases identical to TRBD1. Germline-derived CDR1 and CDR2 are SGHAT and FQNNGV. This CDR3 comprises 15 residues. The CDR3 spells CPSSRSRGQKNIQYF. The CDR3 DNA reads TGTCCCAGCAGCCGATCCCGGGGACAGAAAAACATTCAGTACTTC.

This clonotype was detected ten times or more. This chain connects TRBV20-1 to TRBJ2-5; D is ambiguous. The CDR3 runs to 12 residues. V was trimmed by 4 bases and J by 0 bases, leaving 6 bases between them. Germline V gives CDR1 DFQATT, CDR2 SNEGSKA (reference sequence). The CDR3 DNA reads as TGCAGTGCTATCCGGAACCAAGAGACCCAGTACTTC. Translated: CSAIRNQETQYF.

This clonotype occurred a few times. The chain couples TRBV9 to TRBJ2-5; possible D gene TRBD2, 5 bases. CDR3 length equals 14 residues. Looked up from germline, CDR1 is SGDLS and CDR2 is YYNGEE. With 0 bases removed from V and 5 bases from J, the gap between germline ends came to 11 bases. CDR3 sequence (DNA): TGTGCCAGCAGCGTAGTCGGTGGGGAGGAGACCCAGTACTTC. Protein sequence: CASSVVGGEETQYF.

This clonotype has only a few counts. The J gene is TRBJ1-3, the V gene TRBV27, with no clear D. There are 15 residues in the CDR3. Germline lookup yields CDR1 MNHEY and CDR2 SMNVEV (reference sequence). V gave up 4 bases and J gave up 4 bases, with 14 bases separating them. The CDR3 sequence is CASSSGGSWGNTIYF. CDR3 DNA: TGTGCCAGCAGTTCGGGCGGCAGTTGGGGAAACACCATATATTTT.

This clonotype was observed at least ten times. V gene TRBV28 combines with J gene TRBJ2-7, with 7 bases lining up with TRBD1. The V gene end was trimmed by 4 bases and the J gene end by 2 bases; junction bases not matched to a gene: 8. CDR1 and CDR2 (germline): MDHEN, SYDVKM. The CDR3 is 15 amino acids. The DNA of the CDR3 is TGTGCCAGCAGTTCTCCCCGACAGGGCACCTACGAGCAGTACTTC. Its translation: CASSSPRQGTYEQYF.

This clonotype was observed a few times. V is TRBV10-3 and J is TRBJ2-7; 9 bases line up with TRBD2. This CDR3 is 15 amino acids long. J was trimmed by 0 bases and V by 2 bases; bases with no gene match: 2. Germline CDR1 ENHRY, CDR2 SYGVKD. The chain's CDR3 is CAISERLAVSYEQYF. In nucleotides, the CDR3 is TGTGCCATCAGTGAGAGACTAGCGGTCTCCTACGAGCAGTACTTC.

The chain is built from TRBV18 and TRBJ1-2; 11 bases are shared with TRBD1. The CDR3 covers 15 residues. Trimming removed 3 bases from V and 6 bases from J; junction bases left unmatched: 6. CDR1 and CDR2 from the germline V gene are KGHSH and LQKENI. The CDR3 spells CASSPIGQGANGYTF. For the CDR3, the DNA is TGTGCCAGCTCACCGATAGGACAGGGGGCCAATGGCTACACCTTC.

At least ten counts were recorded for this clonotype. The chain joins TRBV2 to TRBJ2-5; D is unresolved. Germline CDR1 is SNHLY and CDR2 is FYNNEI. The CDR3 is 14 residues long. Trimming removed 6 bases at V and 5 bases at J, with 16 bases between. The CDR3 loop is CASRELLGLETQYF. The CDR3 DNA reads TGTGCCAGCAGGGAACTGCTGGGGTTGGAGACCCAGTACTTC.

The rearrangement uses TRBV30 and TRBJ1-6; 7 bases map to TRBD1. The junction had 11 bases not matched to a gene; V was cut back by 0 bases and J by 0 bases. The CDR3 loop spans 19 amino acids. CDR1 and CDR2 from the germline V gene are GTSNPN and SVGIG (reference sequence). The DNA for the CDR3 is TGTGCCTGGAGTGTGAAGGGACAGTCCTCCGACTCCTATAATTCACCCCTCCACTTT. This translates into CAWSVKGQSSDSYNSPLHF.

The chain uses TRBV6-2 or TRBV6-3 and TRBJ2-6, with TRBD2 matching 12 bases. The V gene's germline CDR1 is MNHEY and CDR2 SVGEGT. The CDR3 spans 17 residues. V was pared by 7 bases and J by 2 bases, with 6 bases of the junction left unmatched. The CDR3 region has the DNA TGTGCCAGCACCTTTACTAGCGGGGGGACTGGGGCCAACGTCCTGACTTTC. This translates into CASTFTSGGTGANVLTF.

The table lists this clonotype with many counts. This rearrangement joins TRBV5-1 to TRBJ1-2; D possibly corresponds to TRBD1 (5 bases). This CDR3 spans 13 amino acids. Germline lookup yields CDR1 SGHRS and CDR2 YFSETQ. V was shortened by 0 bases and J by 5 bases, with 8 bases between the two germline ends. The CDR3 bases are TGCGCCAGCAGCTTGGGAGACAGATATGGCTACACCTTC. Translated, it gives CASSLGDRYGYTF.

CDR3 amino acids: CASRFTGTGLGEQFF. The CDR3 nucleotides read TGTGCCAGCAGATTTACCGGGACAGGGTTAGGTGAGCAGTTCTTC. The chain recombines TRBV6-1 with TRBJ2-1; the match to TRBD1 covers 9 bases. The germline V gene encodes CDR1 MNHNS and CDR2 SASEGT. J lost 9 bases, V lost 6 bases, and 12 bases had no gene match. The CDR3 runs to 15 residues.